The 21 T cell receptor beta chains below were found in one sample sequenced in a study of blood T cell repertoires in COVID-19 (TCRdb year 2020). Libraries were constructed by the immunoSEQ multiplex PCR assay. Entries here come from immuneACCESS through TCRdb and include only in-frame sequences with V and J called. Some clones fail to appear in such tables; in the studies checked, an unresolved V gene covers under half of the shortfall, and the cause of the remainder is unknown. The sample table lists 120,000 or so clones, about 83% of them with a count of one. The ten most abundant clones make up under 5% of the sample. The sample consisted of PBMCs or T cells enriched from blood (not recorded which). These receptors were obtained from a woman aged 30 to 39 who had recovered from COVID-19.

This clone has just a few counts. The rearrangement uses TRBV7-8 and TRBJ1-4; TRBD1 matches 8 bases. This CDR3 region has 15 residues. CDR1 and CDR2 (germline): SGHVS, FQNEAQ. The junction had 12 bases not matched to a gene; V was cut back by 5 bases and J by 10 bases. CDR3 in DNA: TGTGCCAGCAGCCCTGCCGACAGGGGCAAGGGAAAACTGTTTTTT. Translated, it gives CASSPADRGKGKLFF.

The chain links TRBV13 to TRBJ2-3; D not certain. This CDR3 is built from 17 residues. Germline V gives CDR1 PRHDT, CDR2 FYEKMQ (reference sequence). The V end lost 5 bases, the J end lost 1 base, and 19 bases lay between the germline ends. CDR3 amino acids: CASSPPWHVIGTDTQYF. The DNA of the CDR3 is TGTGCCAGCAGCCCCCCCTGGCATGTAATTGGCACAGATACGCAGTATTTT.

This chain uses TRBV28 with TRBJ2-3, with D maybe TRBD1 (7 bases). Germline V gene lookup returns CDR1 MDHEN and CDR2 SYDVKM. The CDR3 runs to 13 residues. V lost 7 bases to trimming and J lost 4 bases, with 12 bases between them. The chain's CDR3 is CASNQGGADTQYF. The DNA of the CDR3 is TGTGCCAGCAACCAGGGGGGCGCAGATACGCAGTATTTT.

This clone was observed at least ten times. This rearrangement joins TRBV9 to TRBJ1-1; D is undetermined. V was trimmed by 0 bases and J by 5 bases, leaving 8 bases between them. This CDR3 has 13 residues. Germline CDR1 SGDLS, CDR2 YYNGEE. CDR3 protein: CASSVGGKTEAFF. The CDR3 nucleotides are TGTGCCAGCAGCGTAGGAGGGAAGACTGAAGCTTTCTTT.

Comment on this clone: Other nucleotide sequences in the sample specify the same CDR3. The V and J genes are TRBV24-1 and TRBJ2-1; D may be TRBD2 (6 bases). CDR3 length: 15 residues. V was trimmed by 5 bases and J by 8 bases, leaving 18 bases between them. In germline, CDR1 is KGHDR, CDR2 SFDVKD. Written as DNA, the CDR3 is TGTGCCACCAGTGTGGTGGGAGGCCCGTGGGATGAGCAGTTCTTC. It yields the protein CATSVVGGPWDEQFF.

V and J are TRBV5-1 and TRBJ2-2; 7 bases align to TRBD2. The V and J ends lost 1 base and 6 bases, in that order; junction bases with no gene match: 9. Germline V gene data show CDR1 as SGHRS and CDR2 as YFSETQ. The CDR3 runs to 16 residues. CDR3 sequence reads: CASSLSGTPGSGELFF. The CDR3 region has the DNA TGCGCCAGCAGCTTGAGCGGGACCCCGGGGTCCGGGGAGCTGTTTTTT.

The chain has TRBV7-2 and TRBJ2-1; 12 bases fit TRBD2. The CDR3 consists of 15 residues. Germline trimming cut 4 bases from V and 2 bases from J; bases unmatched to any gene: 0. The germline CDR1 and CDR2 sequences are SGHTA and FQGNSA. The CDR3 region has the DNA TGTGCCAGCAGCTGGACTAGCGGGACCTACAATGAGCAGTTCTTC. As protein: CASSWTSGTYNEQFF.

V usage is TRBV5-6 and J usage is TRBJ2-5, with D possibly matching TRBD2 (6 bases). Germline-derived CDR1 and CDR2 are SGHDT and YYEEEE. The V gene lost 2 bases and the J gene lost 1 base, with 9 bases spanning the gap. The CDR3 runs to 14 residues. Written as DNA, the CDR3 is TGTGCCAGCAGCTTAGTCGGGAGCCAAGAGACCCAGTACTTC. Translating gives CASSLVGSQETQYF.

This clone was counted a single time. The CDR3 is CASSPARHPGTEAFF. DNA for the CDR3: TGTGCCAGCAGCCCCGCGCGGCACCCCGGGACTGAAGCTTTCTTT. The V gene is TRBV7-9, the J gene TRBJ1-1; D gene unclear. The germline gives CDR1 SEHNR, CDR2 FQNEAQ (reference sequence). CDR3 length: 15 amino acids. Between the trimmed V and J ends, which lost 5 bases and 5 bases, there was a span of 18 bases.

The chain combines TRBV7-8 with TRBJ2-1; 10 bases map to TRBD1. CDR1 and CDR2 (germline): SGHVS, FQNEAQ. V shed 11 bases, J shed 6 bases, and the junction held 7 bases outside the gene matches. This CDR3 region has 13 residues. CDR3 sequence: CALGDRGGNEQFF. As DNA, the CDR3 is TGTGCCTTAGGGGACAGGGGTGGCAATGAGCAGTTCTTC.

The CDR3 region is CASSLPGTEAFF. The CDR3 bases are TGTGCCAGCAGCCTACCAGGGACTGAAGCTTTCTTT. The rearrangement links TRBV5-4 to TRBJ1-1, with D possibly being TRBD1 (5 bases). This CDR3 spans 12 amino acids. With 4 bases removed from V and 5 bases from J, the gap between germline ends came to 9 bases. Germline-derived CDR1 and CDR2 are SGHNT and YYREEE (reference sequence).

The chain links TRBV9 to TRBJ2-3; possibly TRBD2 for D (6 bases). The germline gives CDR1 SGDLS, CDR2 YYNGEE. CDR3 length: 15 amino acids. With 3 bases removed from V and 2 bases from J, the gap between germline ends came to 13 bases. The DNA of the CDR3 is TGTGCCAGCAGCGGACGGGACTGGGTCACAGATACGCAGTATTTT. Protein sequence: CASSGRDWVTDTQYF.

The V call is TRBV3-1 (or the pseudogene TRBV3-2), the J call TRBJ2-7; 8 nucleotides match TRBD1. The CDR3 contains 16 residues. Germline CDR1 reads LGHDT; CDR2 reads YNNKEL (reference sequence). Unmatched junction bases numbered 10, after V lost 0 bases and J lost 6 bases. As DNA, the CDR3 is TGTGCCAGCAGCCAAGATTCTCACAGGGGGATCGGCGAGCAGTACTTC. Encoded protein: CASSQDSHRGIGEQYF.

This chain links TRBV9 with TRBJ2-7, with TRBD1 matching 7 bases. Germline loops: CDR1 SGDLS, CDR2 YYNGEE. The trim removed 0 bases at V and 3 bases at J, leaving 3 bases unmatched. The CDR3 runs 14 residues. In nucleotides, the CDR3 is TGTGCCAGCAGCGTAGGGACAGGAGACTACGAGCAGTACTTC. Its protein is CASSVGTGDYEQYF.

The chain links TRBV7-2 to TRBJ2-3, with 7 positions matching TRBD1. Trimming at V came to 1 base and at J to 4 bases, leaving 2 bases not matched to a gene. The germline gives CDR1 SGHTA, CDR2 FQGNSA. This CDR3 is built from 14 residues. CDR3 amino acids: CASSLDRGADTQYF. The CDR3 DNA reads TGTGCCAGCAGCTTAGACAGGGGTGCAGATACGCAGTATTTT. Drawing the rest from reference TRBV7-2 and TRBJ2-3, the complete variable domain is GAGVSQSPSNKVTEKGKDVELRCDPISGHTALYWYRQSLGQGLEFLIYFQGNSAPDKSGLPSDRFSAERTGGSVSTLTIQRTQQEDSAVYLCASSLDRGADTQYFGPGTRLTVL.

Notes on this clone: This sample also contains other DNA sequences that code for the same CDR3. V is TRBV28 and J is TRBJ1-1; D not resolved. Germline CDR1 and CDR2: MDHEN and SYDVKM. Deletions cut 5 bases from V and 7 bases from J, with 8 bases between. The CDR3 consists of 11 residues. CDR3 loop: CASSLSFEAFF. The CDR3 DNA follows: TGTGCCAGCAGTCTCTCCTTTGAAGCTTTCTTT.

The chain is built from TRBV19 and TRBJ2-5; 8 bases are a match to TRBD2. Trimming cost V 5 bases and J 3 bases; bases outside gene matches: 5. The CDR3 totals 14 residues. Germline V gene lookup returns CDR1 LNHDA and CDR2 SQIVND (reference sequence). CDR3 sequence: CASSALSGKETQYF. CDR3 bases: TGTGCCAGTAGTGCACTTAGCGGGAAAGAGACCCAGTACTTC.

The rearrangement links TRBV30 to TRBJ1-6; D ambiguous. Between the trimmed V and J ends, which lost 2 bases and 10 bases, there was a span of 12 bases. Germline-derived CDR1 and CDR2 are GTSNPN and SVGIG (reference sequence). This CDR3 comprises 13 residues. CDR3 amino acids: CAWSFRPGSPLHF. The CDR3 nucleotides read TGTGCCTGGAGTTTCCGTCCGGGGTCACCCCTCCACTTT.

The V call is TRBV28, the J call TRBJ1-5, with TRBD1 identical over 7 bases. Germline lookup yields CDR1 MDHEN and CDR2 SYDVKM. CDR3 length equals 16 residues. Trimming removed 6 bases from V and 4 bases from J; junction bases left unmatched: 12. The CDR3 protein is CASRTGTATLNQPQHF. DNA of the CDR3: TGTGCCAGCAGAACCGGGACAGCTACCCTTAATCAGCCCCAGCATTTT.

J is TRBJ2-7 and V is TRBV19; 7 bases fit TRBD1. V was pared by 6 bases and J by 2 bases, with 7 bases of the junction left unmatched. CDR1 is LNHDA and CDR2 is SQIVND in the germline V gene (reference sequence). The CDR3 runs 14 residues. CDR3 sequence: CASSLTGKAYEQYF. CDR3 in DNA: TGTGCCAGTAGCTTGACAGGGAAAGCCTACGAGCAGTACTTC. Full variable domain (missing parts from reference TRBV19 and TRBJ2-7): DGGITQSPKYLFRKEGQNVTLSCEQNLNHDAMYWYRQDPGQGLRLIYYSQIVNDFQKGDIAEGYSVSREKKESFPLTVTSAQKNPTAFYLCASSLTGKAYEQYFGPGTRLTVT.

The chain has TRBV7-3 and TRBJ1-1; D is perhaps TRBD1 (6 bases). The CDR3 runs to 13 residues. From germline, CDR1 is SGHTA and CDR2 FQGTGA. Deletions cut 5 bases from V and 7 bases from J, with 14 bases between. CDR3 nucleotide sequence: TGTGCCAGCAGCCTTGACAGGTCCCGTGAAGCTTTCTTT. Protein product: CASSLDRSREAFF.